A single sample is the source of the 14 T cell receptor beta chains below, sequenced in a study of graft-versus-host responses after intestinal transplantation. Clones were read by immunoSEQ multiplex PCR, and TCRdb kept only the in-frame ones, dropping some. The sample holds about 84,000 clones, approximately 90% seen once. Which antigens these TCRs recognize remains unknown. This specimen was unstimulated CD4+ T cells sorted from spleen or lymph node cells, taken before transplant. The receptors come from a human donor who was the organ donor for an intestinal transplant.

This rearrangement joins TRBV28 to TRBJ1-6; a possible D gene is TRBD1 (5 bases). Germline CDR1 reads MDHEN; CDR2 reads SYDVKM. The CDR3 loop spans 16 amino acids. The V gene lost 8 bases and the J gene lost 2 bases, with 16 bases spanning the gap. The CDR3 loop is CASSRDSRTYNSPLHF. CDR3 in DNA: TGTGCCAGCTCCCGGGACTCACGAACCTATAATTCACCCCTCCACTTT.

This chain links TRBV16 with TRBJ2-7, with unresolved D. Germline V gene sequence: CDR1 KGHSY, CDR2 FQNENV. V was cut by 0 bases and J by 1 base, with 13 bases left in between. The CDR3 loop spans 16 amino acids. The CDR3 is CASSQSMGSLSYEQYF. The DNA of the CDR3 is TGTGCCAGCAGCCAATCGATGGGCTCATTGTCCTACGAGCAGTACTTC.

V usage is TRBV30 and J usage is TRBJ2-2; 7 bases agree with TRBD1. CDR3 size: 14 residues. The J segment lost 4 bases and the V segment lost 6 bases, leaving 8 bases of the junction unmatched. Germline CDR1 is GTSNPN and CDR2 is SVGIG (reference sequence). The CDR3 DNA is TGTGCCTGTTCGACAGGGCTGGGCACCGGGGAGCTGTTTTTT. Its protein is CACSTGLGTGELFF.

The rearrangement links TRBV6-1 to TRBJ1-1; 7 bases match TRBD1. Losses at the gene ends were 5 bases for V and 1 base for J; bases not matched to a gene: 4. Germline lookup yields CDR1 MNHNS and CDR2 SASEGT. The CDR3 loop spans 14 amino acids. The CDR3 sequence: CASSNRGRNTEAFF. CDR3 DNA sequence: TGTGCCAGCAGTAACAGGGGTAGGAACACTGAAGCTTTCTTT.

The genes are TRBV29-1 and TRBJ2-1, with D maybe TRBD2 (7 bases). V lost 1 base and J 6 bases, leaving 13 bases between the germline ends. CDR1 and CDR2 (germline): SQVTM, ANQGSEA. The CDR3 is 14 residues long. The CDR3 DNA is TGCAGCGTTGAAGGGCAGGGGAGGGGCAATGAGCAGTTCTTC. Its translation is CSVEGQGRGNEQFF.

V usage is TRBV5-6 and J usage is TRBJ2-3; TRBD1 might be the D (5 bases). Trimming left V 1 base short and J 2 bases short, with 14 bases between. The germline gives CDR1 SGHDT, CDR2 YYEEEE. This CDR3 has 16 amino acids. CDR3 loop: CASSLIGQGDTDTQYF. CDR3 coding DNA: TGTGCCAGCAGCTTGATTGGGCAGGGCGACACAGATACGCAGTATTTT.

V is TRBV7-9 and J is TRBJ1-2; possible D gene TRBD1, 6 bases. The V end lost 3 bases, the J end lost 0 bases, and 20 bases lay between the germline ends. The CDR3 is 18 amino acids. Per the germline V gene, CDR1 is SEHNR and CDR2 is FQNEAQ (reference sequence). The CDR3, as DNA: TGTGCCAGCAGCTTTAAGGTCTCGTCAGGGGTGCCTAACTATGGCTACACCTTC. Encoded protein: CASSFKVSSGVPNYGYTF.

This clone has a single count. The chain couples TRBV11-2 to TRBJ2-6; possibly TRBD1 for D (6 bases). V was trimmed by 5 bases and J by 3 bases, leaving 20 bases between them. The CDR3 is made up of 18 amino acids. Germline lookup yields CDR1 SGHAT and CDR2 FQNNGV. DNA of the CDR3: TGTGCCAGCAGCCCCTCCCGGACAGCCGTTGTTGGGGCCAACGTCCTGACTTTC. It specifies CASSPSRTAVVGANVLTF.

The genes are TRBV10-3 and TRBJ1-2; D is unresolved. V was pared by 11 bases and J by 5 bases, with 24 bases between. Germline V gene data show CDR1 as ENHRY and CDR2 as SYGVKD. There are 15 residues in the CDR3. The CDR3 sequence: CAAHHPTSEGYGYTF. Written as DNA, the CDR3 is TGTGCCGCCCATCACCCTACTAGTGAAGGGTATGGCTACACCTTC.

The chain has TRBV6-6 and TRBJ2-2; 9 nucleotides match TRBD2. V shed 8 bases and J 4 bases; nucleotides not matched to a gene: 8. There are 15 residues in the CDR3. Germline CDR1 and CDR2: MNHNY and SVGAGI (reference sequence). The CDR3 sequence is CASGSGGPSTGELFF. CDR3 in DNA: TGTGCCAGCGGGAGCGGGGGGCCTTCCACCGGGGAGCTGTTTTTT.

The V call is TRBV28, the J call TRBJ2-5, with 10 bases fitting TRBD2. The DNA matches TRBJ2-7 better at its end, which makes the J call doubtful. Germline-derived CDR1 and CDR2 are MDHEN and SYDVKM. The CDR3 length is 14 residues. The CDR3 DNA sequence: TGTGCCAGCATGCCTAGCGGGAGCACCTACGAGCAGTACTTC. Translation gives CASMPSGSTYEQYF.

This clone was counted only a few times. The chain combines TRBV5-6 with TRBJ1-6; 8 bases map to TRBD1. After removal of 3 bases from V and 8 bases from J, the junction contained 10 bases not matched to a gene. The CDR3 runs 16 residues. Germline V CDR1 and CDR2: SGHDT, YYEEEE. The CDR3 sequence is CASSSNRGDVDSPLHF. CDR3 DNA sequence: TGTGCCAGCAGCTCTAACAGGGGGGATGTAGATTCACCCCTCCACTTT.

CDR3 sequence reads: CASSQRGANEKLFF. The CDR3, as DNA: TGTGCCAGCAGCCAACGAGGCGCTAATGAAAAACTGTTTTTT. The chain joins TRBV4-2 to TRBJ1-4, with D unresolved. The V gene lost 2 bases and the J gene lost 3 bases, with 7 bases spanning the gap. The V gene's germline CDR1 is LGHNA and CDR2 YNFKEQ. CDR3 length: 14 amino acids.

J is TRBJ1-6 and V is TRBV15; D gene unclear. Trimming cost V 4 bases and J 8 bases, with 12 bases left between them. Germline V lookup: CDR1 LNHNV, CDR2 YYDKDF (reference sequence). The CDR3 contains 14 residues. The CDR3 DNA follows: TGTGCCACCAGCACCCAGTTCCGGGATTCACCCCTCCACTTT. This sequence encodes CATSTQFRDSPLHF.